This entry lists 3 T cell receptor beta chains sequenced from one sample in a study of CXCR3-negative and CXCR3-positive naive CD8 T cells. The method, 5' RACE with UMI labels, was used to prepare the TRB cDNA libraries. From the 5' RACE reads, TCRdb lists one entry per CDR3 protein and no DNA. The sample's table shows over 5,500 distinct CDR3 sequences. The sample taken for sequencing was naive CXCR3- CD8+ T cells from blood. Subset: CD45RO-CCR7+CD27+CD95- naive CD8+ T cells lacking CXCR3 (TNR3-). The receptors come from a human donor in good health. Some clones in this sample may be carry-over from other donors' samples.

The chain has TRBV4-1 and TRBJ2-7; without DNA, the TCRdb call of TRBD2 cannot be checked. This CDR3 spans 13 amino acids. Germline V gives CDR1 MGHRA, CDR2 YSYEKL. The CDR3 protein is CASSHGGRYEQYF.

This clonotype shows up as medium-sized (0.01 to 0.1%) by frequency. The CDR3 reads CASSYGSSGSDFLYEQYF. The V gene is TRBV6-5, the J gene TRBJ2-7; the TCRdb call, TRBD2, lacks DNA for checking. CDR3 length equals 18 residues. Per the germline V gene, CDR1 is MNHEY and CDR2 is SVGAGI.

The chain couples TRBV5-6 to TRBJ2-1. The CDR3 extends over 12 amino acids. Germline lookup yields CDR1 SGHDT and CDR2 YYEEEE. The CDR3 spells CASSASYNEQFF. Together with reference TRBV5-6 and TRBJ2-1, the CDR3 gives the full variable domain: DAGVTQSPTHLIKTRGQQVTLRCSPKSGHDTVSWYQQALGQGPQFIFQYYEEEERQRGNFPDRFSGHQFPNYSSELNVNALLLGDSALYLCASSASYNEQFFGPGTRLTVL.